This record looks at one TCR beta chain sequence and its context. These data come from a study of blood T cell repertoires in COVID-19. Using immunoSEQ multiplex PCR, the repertoire was profiled, and TCRdb retains in-frame clones only, with some absent. The repertoire holds 70,000 to 75,000 clones, with roughly nine tenths as singletons. Germline V gene sequence: CDR1 SEHNR, CDR2 FQNEAQ (reference sequence). This CDR3 region has 14 residues. Between the trimmed V and J ends, which lost 5 bases and 3 bases, there was a span of 14 bases. The gene calls are TRBV7-9 and TRBJ2-7, with D perhaps matching TRBD1 (6 bases). The TCR was taken from a human donor in a cohort sampled during active COVID-19. Sequenced material: peripheral blood. The CDR3 sequence is CASSPSGQIYEQYF. The CDR3 bases are TGTGCCAGCAGCCCTTCCGGACAGATCTACGAGCAGTACTTC.